These 11 T cell receptor beta chains share one sample of origin, sequenced in a study of long-term antiretroviral therapy in people with HIV. Survey-level resolution applied to immunoSEQ assay v3.0. The assay was immunoSEQ multiplex PCR, and TCRdb's table has in-frame clones only and misses some. The sample contains tens of thousands of clones, 80% to 95% of which appear only once. This material consisted of unsorted PBMCs, taken 7.6 years after starting antiretroviral therapy. The source of these receptors is a woman aged 40 to 49 with HIV.

This clone rates as large (0.1 to 1%). Within the sample, other DNA sequences also encode this same CDR3. The chain links TRBV5-1 to TRBJ1-4, with a tentative D call TRBD1 (5 bases). Germline V lookup: CDR1 SGHRS, CDR2 YFSETQ. Trimming removed 0 bases at V and 5 bases at J, with 11 bases between. This CDR3 spans 15 amino acids. The CDR3 DNA reads TGCGCCAGCAGCTTGGCCGGGACGGTGAATGAAAAACTGTTTTTT. It yields the protein CASSLAGTVNEKLFF. Full variable domain (remainder filled in from reference TRBV5-1 and TRBJ1-4): KAGVTQTPRYLIKTRGQQVTLSCSPISGHRSVSWYQQTPGQGLQFLFEYFSETQRNKGNFPGRFSGRQFSNSRSEMNVSTLELGDSALYLCASSLAGTVNEKLFFGSGTQLSVL.

The CDR3, as DNA: TGTGCCAGCACCGGGGACCCCCTTCTAGTTCAGTACTTC. It specifies CASTGDPLLVQYF. The chain carries TRBV5-8 and TRBJ2-4; D may match TRBD1 or TRBD2 (5 bases each). V dropped 6 bases and J dropped 11 bases, with 18 bases sitting between them. This CDR3 spans 13 amino acids. Germline CDR1 and CDR2: SGHTS and YDEGEE.

The chain links TRBV6-5 to TRBJ1-4; D gene unclear. Germline CDR1 is MNHEY and CDR2 is SVGAGI. This CDR3 comprises 11 residues. Trimming stripped 6 bases from V and 12 bases from J, with 11 bases between. The CDR3 DNA sequence: TGTGCCAGCAGCCTCCGCGACCAACTGTTTTTT. This codes for CASSLRDQLFF.

The rearrangement uses TRBV6-5 and TRBJ1-1; D perhaps matches TRBD1 (5 bases). The CDR3 is made up of 14 amino acids. V was trimmed by 5 bases and J by 4 bases, leaving 14 bases between them. From germline, CDR1 is MNHEY and CDR2 SVGAGI. The CDR3 sequence: CASSPLGEGTEAFF. The CDR3 DNA reads as TGTGCCAGCAGTCCCTTGGGGGAAGGCACTGAAGCTTTCTTT.

The chain has TRBV9 and TRBJ2-1, with 10 bases that match TRBD2. Trimming removed 0 bases from V and 6 bases from J; junction bases left unmatched: 6. The germline CDR1 and CDR2 sequences are SGDLS and YYNGEE. The CDR3 covers 16 residues. In nucleotides, the CDR3 is TGTGCCAGCAGCGTAGGTATTCTAGCGGGGGTCAATGAGCAGTTCTTC. As protein: CASSVGILAGVNEQFF.

DNA for the CDR3: TGTGCCAGCAGTTACGTTGGGGCTGAAGATACGCAGTATTTT. Translation: CASSYVGAEDTQYF. The rearrangement joins TRBV6-5 to TRBJ2-3; tentatively, D is TRBD1 (5 bases). The CDR3 is made up of 14 amino acids. The germline V gene encodes CDR1 MNHEY and CDR2 SVGAGI. Deletions cut 2 bases from V and 5 bases from J, with 11 bases between.

The chain is built from TRBV5-4 and TRBJ1-2; D is perhaps TRBD1 (5 bases). The germline V gene encodes CDR1 SGHNT and CDR2 YYREEE (reference sequence). Trimming took 3 bases from V and 7 from J, leaving 16 bases between them. CDR3 length equals 14 residues. This CDR3 reads CASSSVDSRGGYTF. The CDR3 DNA reads as TGTGCCAGCAGCTCTGTCGACAGCCGTGGTGGCTACACCTTC.

V is TRBV29-1 and J is TRBJ1-2; TRBD1 matches at 7 bases. Germline trimming cut 4 bases from V and 3 bases from J; bases unmatched to any gene: 2. CDR1 SQVTM and CDR2 ANQGSEA come from the germline V gene. The CDR3 consists of 12 residues. CDR3 loop: CSVGDSYYGYTF. CDR3 coding DNA: TGCAGCGTTGGGGACAGTTACTATGGCTACACCTTC.

The rearrangement joins TRBV9 to TRBJ2-3, with 7 bases matching TRBD2. CDR3 length: 16 residues. The V gene end was trimmed by 0 bases and the J gene end by 3 bases; junction bases not matched to a gene: 7. Germline CDR1 SGDLS, CDR2 YYNGEE. The CDR3 DNA reads as TGTGCCAGCAGCGTAGCCCCGGGGGGAAGGACAGATACGCAGTATTTT. Translated, it gives CASSVAPGGRTDTQYF.

V usage is TRBV9 and J usage is TRBJ2-5; 10 bases fit TRBD2. Losses at the gene ends were 0 bases for V and 4 bases for J; bases not matched to a gene: 6. CDR1 is SGDLS, CDR2 YYNGEE, per germline. This CDR3 is 16 amino acids long. The CDR3 reads CASSVASGGAGETQYF. The DNA of the CDR3 is TGTGCCAGCAGCGTAGCGAGCGGGGGGGCCGGAGAGACCCAGTACTTC.

The gene calls are TRBV7-2 and TRBJ1-1; possibly TRBD1 for D (5 bases). The germline V gene encodes CDR1 SGHTA and CDR2 FQGNSA. This CDR3 has 16 residues. The V gene lost 1 base and the J gene lost 0 bases, with 12 bases spanning the gap. The CDR3: CASSLGGGFVNTEAFF. The CDR3 nucleotides are TGTGCCAGCAGCTTAGGGGGGGGGTTCGTGAACACTGAAGCTTTCTTT.